The present T cell receptor beta chain was sequenced within a study of cytomegalovirus exposure and HLA in healthy donors. The PCR employed 60 Vbeta primers together with 13 Jbeta primers. Repertoires were generated with immunoSEQ multiplex PCR, while TCRdb's copy carries only in-frame clones and drops some. The ten most abundant clones cover roughly 15% of a sample with about 60,000 clones. With V trimmed by 6 bases and J by 3 bases, 8 bases remained unmatched. CDR3 length: 14 amino acids. Germline-derived CDR1 and CDR2 are SQVTM and ANQGSEA. The chain links TRBV29-1 to TRBJ1-5, with 7 nucleotides matching TRBD1. This TCR derives from a boy between 5 and 17 years old in good health and CMV-seronegative. Sequencing was done on a sample of PBMCs. CDR3 sequence reads: CSVKTGSSNQPQHF. DNA for the CDR3: TGCAGCGTGAAGACAGGGTCGTCCAATCAGCCCCAGCATTTT.